The 32 T cell receptor beta chains presented below share a single source sample, sequenced in a study of blood T cell repertoires in COVID-19. Assay: immunoSEQ multiplex PCR; the TCRdb copy retains only in-frame clones and omits some. The table lists some 62,000 clones, about 90% of them singletons, with approximately 5% in the top ten. The sample taken for sequencing was peripheral blood. The receptor source for this set is a human donor in a cohort sampled during active COVID-19.

The chain links TRBV5-6 to TRBJ1-3; TRBD1 matches at 10 bases. Losses at the gene ends were 4 bases for V and 0 bases for J; bases not matched to a gene: 10. This CDR3 spans 18 amino acids. Germline V gene lookup returns CDR1 SGHDT and CDR2 YYEEEE. This chain's CDR3 is CASSGGQGTPSSGNTIYF. CDR3 nucleotide sequence: TGTGCCAGCAGCGGGGGACAGGGGACCCCGTCCTCTGGAAACACCATATATTTT. Full variable domain (missing parts from reference TRBV5-6 and TRBJ1-3): DAGVTQSPTHLIKTRGQQVTLRCSPKSGHDTVSWYQQALGQGPQFIFQYYEEEERQRGNFPDRFSGHQFPNYSSELNVNALLLGDSALYLCASSGGQGTPSSGNTIYFGEGSWLTVV.

The chain has TRBV6-5 and TRBJ2-1; 10 bases are a match to TRBD2. The V and J ends lost 5 bases and 7 bases, in that order; junction bases with no gene match: 8. The germline V gene encodes CDR1 MNHEY and CDR2 SVGAGI. This CDR3 has 15 residues. CDR3 DNA sequence: TGTGCCAGCAGTCCAAGCGGGAGGGCCAAAAATGAGCAGTTCTTC. It translates to CASSPSGRAKNEQFF.

The genes are TRBV10-3 and TRBJ2-5; 10 bases map to TRBD1. The CDR3 length is 16 residues. Germline loops: CDR1 ENHRY, CDR2 SYGVKD. V lost 6 bases, J lost 3 bases, and 10 bases stayed unmatched. The CDR3 DNA follows: TGTGCCATCAGCTGGGGACAGGGGATAAAGGAAGAGACCCAGTACTTC. It yields the protein CAISWGQGIKEETQYF.

Only one count was recorded for this clone. V gene TRBV10-3 combines with J gene TRBJ2-7; possibly TRBD2 for D (6 bases). The CDR3 totals 14 residues. V was pared by 6 bases and J by 5 bases, with 17 bases between. Germline V CDR1 and CDR2: ENHRY, SYGVKD. The CDR3 bases are TGTGCCATCAGCCCACTGGAGGGCAGGAACGAGCAGTACTTC. This gives the protein CAISPLEGRNEQYF.

This chain joins TRBV18 and TRBJ2-1; 8 nucleotides align to TRBD2. Germline lookup yields CDR1 KGHSH and CDR2 LQKENI. CDR3 size: 16 residues. Trimming removed 3 bases from V and 8 bases from J; junction bases left unmatched: 12. The CDR3 reads CASSPPGLGIEDEQFF. The CDR3 coding sequence is TGTGCCAGCTCACCGCCGGGACTAGGAATAGAGGATGAGCAGTTCTTC.

V gene TRBV30 combines with J gene TRBJ1-3; 9 nucleotides line up with TRBD1. Trimming cost V 5 bases and J 1 base; bases outside gene matches: 9. CDR1 GTSNPN and CDR2 SVGIG come from the germline V gene (reference sequence). This CDR3 spans 16 amino acids. CDR3 region: CAWGTGRCRSGNTIYF. In nucleotides, the CDR3 is TGTGCCTGGGGGACAGGGAGGTGTAGGTCTGGAAACACCATATATTTT.

The V call is TRBV5-1, the J call TRBJ1-1; possibly TRBD1 for D (6 bases). This CDR3 is 17 amino acids long. Germline V lookup: CDR1 SGHRS, CDR2 YFSETQ. Between the trimmed V and J ends, which lost 4 bases and 0 bases, there was a span of 19 bases. The CDR3 here is CASSGGQVIGMNTEAFF. CDR3 DNA sequence: TGCGCCAGCAGCGGGGGCCAAGTGATCGGGATGAACACTGAAGCTTTCTTT.

The chain carries TRBV7-2 and TRBJ1-3; 8 bases map to TRBD1. V was pared by 5 bases and J by 1 base, with 4 bases of the junction left unmatched. Per germline, CDR1 SGHTA and CDR2 FQGNSA. The CDR3 runs 15 residues. The CDR3 loop reads CASSARTGSGNTIYF. The CDR3 DNA reads as TGTGCCAGCAGCGCACGGACAGGGTCTGGAAACACCATATATTTT.

The gene calls are TRBV6-4 and TRBJ1-3; D gene uncertain. Trimming shortened V by 3 bases and J by 2 bases, and 14 bases separated the two germline ends. Germline values: CDR1 MRHNA, CDR2 SNTAGT. The CDR3 runs to 16 residues. The CDR3 coding sequence is TGTGCCAGCAGTGATATTTACGAGGGCACTGGAAACACCATATATTTT. This encodes CASSDIYEGTGNTIYF.

This clone was seen once. V is TRBV21-1 and J is TRBJ2-2; the tabulated D call, TRBD1, remains unverified against the DNA. TRBV21-1 constitutes a pseudogene. The CDR3 sequence is 18 residues long. CDR3 amino acids: CASSKEGQGAANTGELFF. For the CDR3, the DNA is TGTGCCAGCAGCAAAGAGGGGCAGGGGGCTGCCAACACCGGGGAGCTGTTTTTT.

The chain couples TRBV6-6 to TRBJ2-3; 8 bases map to TRBD2. Per the germline V gene, CDR1 is MNHNY and CDR2 is SVGAGI (reference sequence). With V trimmed by 7 bases and J by 2 bases, 5 bases remained unmatched. This CDR3 is built from 14 residues. The CDR3 bases are TGTGCCAGCAATCCACTAGCGGCCACAGATACGCAGTATTTT. Protein: CASNPLAATDTQYF.

The chain couples TRBV11-2 to TRBJ2-3, with TRBD2 matching over 12 bases. The CDR3 is made up of 17 amino acids. Germline CDR1 is SGHAT and CDR2 is FQNNGV. The V and J ends lost 4 bases and 3 bases, in that order; junction bases with no gene match: 8. This chain's CDR3 is CASSSPPGLAGTDTQYF. CDR3 nucleotides: TGTGCCAGCAGCTCCCCCCCCGGACTAGCGGGAACAGATACGCAGTATTTT.

The chain has TRBV5-5 and TRBJ1-1, with TRBD1 matching over 11 bases. The trim removed 4 bases at V and 4 bases at J, leaving 3 bases unmatched. Germline V gives CDR1 SGHKS, CDR2 YYEKEE (reference sequence). The CDR3 extends over 14 amino acids. The CDR3 bases are TGTGCCAGCAGCCCAGGGACAGGGGGCACTGAAGCTTTCTTT. Amino acid sequence: CASSPGTGGTEAFF.

This chain joins TRBV5-6 and TRBJ2-3; 12 nucleotides align to TRBD2. The germline CDR1 and CDR2 sequences are SGHDT and YYEEEE. The CDR3 is 17 residues long. The V segment lost 4 bases and the J segment 0 bases; nucleotides outside the gene matches: 6. The CDR3 coding sequence is TGTGCCAGCAGCGGGACTAGCGGGCCGGCTAGCACAGATACGCAGTATTTT. Translated, it gives CASSGTSGPASTDTQYF. The full variable domain, with the rest looked up from reference TRBV5-6 and TRBJ2-3, is DAGVTQSPTHLIKTRGQQVTLRCSPKSGHDTVSWYQQALGQGPQFIFQYYEEEERQRGNFPDRFSGHQFPNYSSELNVNALLLGDSALYLCASSGTSGPASTDTQYFGPGTRLTVL.

V usage is TRBV11-2 and J usage is TRBJ2-7; 12 nucleotides align to TRBD1. CDR3 length: 15 residues. V was clipped by 4 bases and J by 0 bases; unmatched bases: 1. The germline gives CDR1 SGHAT, CDR2 FQNNGV. CDR3 sequence: CASSWGQGASYEQYF. The CDR3 DNA reads TGTGCCAGCAGCTGGGGACAGGGGGCCTCCTACGAGCAGTACTTC.

The J gene is TRBJ2-2, the V gene TRBV7-2; D remains ambiguous. This CDR3 spans 13 amino acids. Per the germline V gene, CDR1 is SGHTA and CDR2 is FQGNSA. V lost 7 bases, J lost 2 bases, and 8 bases lay in between. CDR3 region: CASTPRNTGELFF. The CDR3 DNA follows: TGTGCCAGCACCCCTAGAAACACCGGGGAGCTGTTTTTT. Full variable domain (missing parts from reference TRBV7-2 and TRBJ2-2): GAGVSQSPSNKVTEKGKDVELRCDPISGHTALYWYRQSLGQGLEFLIYFQGNSAPDKSGLPSDRFSAERTGGSVSTLTIQRTQQEDSAVYLCASTPRNTGELFFGEGSRLTVL.

This rearrangement joins TRBV27 to TRBJ1-2, with TRBD1 matching over 7 bases. CDR1 and CDR2 from the germline V gene are MNHEY and SMNVEV (reference sequence). V shed 6 bases, J shed 4 bases, and the junction held 11 bases outside the gene matches. The CDR3 spans 15 residues. For the CDR3, the DNA is TGTGCCAGCAGATTAACCCTTGGACAGGCCTATGGCTACACCTTC. Translation: CASRLTLGQAYGYTF.

The rearrangement links TRBV18 to TRBJ2-1, with D possibly being TRBD2 (5 bases). Trimming stripped 1 base from V and 12 bases from J, with 19 bases between. Germline V gene lookup returns CDR1 KGHSH and CDR2 LQKENI. The CDR3 covers 15 residues. The chain's CDR3 is CASSPRRNQDEGQFF. The DNA for the CDR3 is TGTGCCAGCTCACCACGGCGGAACCAGGATGAGGGGCAGTTCTTC.

The chain recombines TRBV5-4 with TRBJ1-1; a possible D gene is TRBD1 (5 bases). This CDR3 comprises 14 residues. V lost 2 bases and J 6 bases, leaving 14 bases between the germline ends. CDR1 SGHNT and CDR2 YYREEE come from the germline V gene (reference sequence). CDR3 residues: CASSFPYRGAEAFF. CDR3 sequence (DNA): TGTGCCAGCAGCTTTCCCTATCGGGGGGCTGAAGCTTTCTTT.

This clone has more than one count but fewer than ten. J is TRBJ2-6 and V is TRBV28; 8 bases agree with TRBD1. The length of the CDR3 is 15 residues. CDR1 and CDR2 (germline): MDHEN, SYDVKM. V lost 7 bases, J lost 3 bases, and 5 bases stayed unmatched. Here the CDR3 DNA reads TGTGCCAGCACCAAACAGGGGGGTGGGGCCAACGTCCTGACTTTC. It is translated as CASTKQGGGANVLTF.

This chain connects TRBV18 to TRBJ1-3; 7 bases align to TRBD1. CDR3 size: 17 residues. Germline V gene sequence: CDR1 KGHSH, CDR2 LQKENI. J lost 1 base, V lost 2 bases, and 8 bases had no gene match. The CDR3 is CASSPNPGQISGNTIYF. CDR3 DNA: TGTGCCAGCTCACCAAATCCGGGACAGATTTCTGGAAACACCATATATTTT.

This rearrangement joins TRBV28 to TRBJ1-2, with 7 bases matching TRBD1. The ends lost 1 base at V and 2 bases at J; junction bases unmatched: 4. The germline V gene encodes CDR1 MDHEN and CDR2 SYDVKM. The CDR3 length is 15 residues. The chain's CDR3 is CASSLLVQGNYGYTF. CDR3 sequence (DNA): TGTGCCAGCAGTTTATTGGTACAGGGGAACTATGGCTACACCTTC.

The gene calls are TRBV20-1 and TRBJ1-5; D unclear. The CDR3 sequence is 13 residues long. V was cut by 3 bases and J by 2 bases, with 8 bases left in between. Germline V gene lookup returns CDR1 DFQATT and CDR2 SNEGSKA (reference sequence). CDR3 sequence (DNA): TGCAGTGCTAGTCCACCGGGCAATCAGCCCCAGCATTTT. It translates to CSASPPGNQPQHF.

The genes are TRBV6-5 and TRBJ1-5; TRBD1 is a possible D gene (6 bases). The germline CDR1 and CDR2 sequences are MNHEY and SVGAGI. Trimming shortened V by 6 bases and J by 8 bases, and 14 bases separated the two germline ends. The CDR3 extends over 13 amino acids. The CDR3: CASSRTVREPQHF. DNA of the CDR3: TGTGCCAGCAGCAGGACAGTACGAGAGCCCCAGCATTTT.

The rearrangement uses TRBV11-2 and TRBJ2-1; unclear D gene. The CDR3 has 14 amino acids. The germline V and J ends were trimmed by 3 bases and 9 bases, with 15 bases remaining between them. Germline loops: CDR1 SGHAT, CDR2 FQNNGV. In nucleotides, the CDR3 is TGTGCCAGCAGCTTCGTCGCCGGGTGGTCTGAGCAGTTCTTC. Its translation is CASSFVAGWSEQFF.

This chain links TRBV18 with TRBJ1-1, with TRBD1 as a possible D gene (6 bases). Germline CDR1 and CDR2: KGHSH and LQKENI. V was pared by 2 bases and J by 6 bases, with 10 bases between. This CDR3 has 13 residues. CDR3 in amino acids: CASSPWDTSEAFF. CDR3 nucleotide sequence: TGTGCCAGCTCACCATGGGACACCTCTGAAGCTTTCTTT.

J is TRBJ2-1 and V is TRBV5-1; a weak D match, TRBD1 (6 bases). There are 15 residues in the CDR3. Trimming removed 6 bases at V and 2 bases at J, with 15 bases between. CDR1 SGHRS and CDR2 YFSETQ come from the germline V gene. CDR3 in DNA: TGCGCCAGCATATTCGGGGACACCCCCTACAATGAGCAGTTCTTC. This translates into CASIFGDTPYNEQFF.

The chain employs TRBV5-6 and TRBJ1-2; TRBD1 matches at 12 bases. With 4 bases clipped from V and 4 bases from J, the junction kept 5 bases outside the gene matches. This CDR3 region has 15 residues. Germline loops: CDR1 SGHDT, CDR2 YYEEEE. The CDR3 region has the DNA TGTGCCAGCAGCCAGTGGGACAGGGGGCTCTATGGCTACACCTTC. It encodes CASSQWDRGLYGYTF.

This chain links TRBV3-1 (or the pseudogene TRBV3-2) with TRBJ2-2; 7 nucleotides line up with TRBD1. This CDR3 is 16 amino acids long. CDR1 LGHDT and CDR2 YNNKEL come from the germline V gene (reference sequence). The trim removed 1 base at V and 2 bases at J, leaving 4 bases unmatched. The CDR3 protein is CASSQGTGANTGELFF. The CDR3 DNA sequence: TGTGCCAGCAGCCAAGGGACAGGCGCAAACACCGGGGAGCTGTTTTTT.

The chain combines TRBV15 with TRBJ2-3; 9 bases are a match to TRBD1. The CDR3 has 14 residues. V gave up 3 bases and J gave up 6 bases; unmatched junction bases: 4. Germline CDR1 LNHNV, CDR2 YYDKDF (reference sequence). CDR3 nucleotide sequence: TGTGCCACCAGCAGTGGAGGACAGGGGGATACGCAGTATTTT. It specifies CATSSGGQGDTQYF.

The CDR3 spells CASSWGPGTSADTQYF. CDR3 DNA sequence: TGCGCCAGCAGCTGGGGACCGGGAACTAGCGCAGATACGCAGTATTTT. V gene TRBV5-1 combines with J gene TRBJ2-3; 7 bases match TRBD2. The CDR3 totals 16 residues. CDR1 SGHRS and CDR2 YFSETQ come from the germline V gene. The trim removed 3 bases at V and 4 bases at J, leaving 11 bases unmatched. Full variable domain (rest looked up from reference TRBV5-1 and TRBJ2-3): KAGVTQTPRYLIKTRGQQVTLSCSPISGHRSVSWYQQTPGQGLQFLFEYFSETQRNKGNFPGRFSGRQFSNSRSEMNVSTLELGDSALYLCASSWGPGTSADTQYFGPGTRLTVL.

This sequence joins TRBV19 and TRBJ2-3; the match to TRBD2 covers 12 bases. There are 16 residues in the CDR3. Germline lookup yields CDR1 LNHDA and CDR2 SQIVND (reference sequence). Trimming removed 4 bases from V and 2 bases from J; junction bases left unmatched: 4. In DNA, the CDR3 is TGTGCCAGTAGTAAGACTAGCGGGGGTGTCACAGATACGCAGTATTTT. It yields the protein CASSKTSGGVTDTQYF. The full variable domain, in which reference TRBV19 and TRBJ2-3 provide the parts outside the CDR3, is DGGITQSPKYLFRKEGQNVTLSCEQNLNHDAMYWYRQDPGQGLRLIYYSQIVNDFQKGDIAEGYSVSREKKESFPLTVTSAQKNPTAFYLCASSKTSGGVTDTQYFGPGTRLTVL.